These T cell receptor beta chains were read from a single sample in a study of blood T cell repertoires in COVID-19. Profiling relied on immunoSEQ multiplex PCR, and the TCRdb table lists in-frame clones only, not all of them. Found here are about 250,000 clones, 88% of them singletons; the top ten hold about 3%. The sequenced sample consisted of PBMCs or T cells enriched from blood (not recorded which). The source of these receptors is a woman aged 45 to 65 who had recovered from COVID-19. The CDR3 runs from the conserved cysteine through the conserved F or W. The D gene is left open where the match is weak. Not every row has a clone size; where given, it reads once, few, many or a size class.

CDR3,DNA,size,D,V,J
CASSYGRAGEQYF,TGTGCCAGCAGTTACGGGAGGGCCGGAGAGCAGTACTTC,-,TRBD2,TRBV28,TRBJ2-7
CASSSDRQGQNYGYTF,TGTGCCAGCAGCTCCGATAGACAGGGGCAGAACTATGGCTACACCTTC,-,TRBD1,TRBV7-2,TRBJ1-2
CASSLGLAFGEQFF,TGTGCCAGCAGCTTGGGACTAGCTTTCGGTGAGCAGTTCTTC,-,TRBD2,TRBV7-2,TRBJ2-1
CASSFQFTGELFF,TGTGCCAGCAGCTTCCAATTCACCGGGGAGCTGTTTTTT,-,-,TRBV5-6,TRBJ2-2
CASSTVGGSRRAGELFF,TGTGCCAGCAGCACCGTGGGCGGTTCCCGGAGGGCCGGGGAGCTGTTTTTT,-,-,TRBV7-3,TRBJ2-2
CASSMGGQGYPNEQFF,TGTGCCAGCAGTATGGGAGGACAGGGTTACCCCAATGAGCAGTTCTTC,-,TRBD1,TRBV28,TRBJ2-1
CASSSIPTGEAFF,TGTGCCAGCAGCTCTATTCCGACGGGTGAAGCTTTCTTT,-,-,TRBV5-6,TRBJ1-1
CASTPGREAEQFF,TGTGCCAGCACCCCGGGGCGGGAGGCTGAGCAGTTCTTC,once,TRBD2,TRBV6-5,TRBJ2-1
CSASQALGGYTF,TGCAGTGCTAGTCAGGCACTGGGTGGCTACACCTTC,few,-,TRBV20-1,TRBJ1-2
CASSLEAGNGYTF,TGTGCCAGCAGCTTGGAGGCAGGGAACGGCTACACCTTC,-,-,TRBV5-4,TRBJ1-2
CASSSRLAGGYTGELFF,TGTGCCAGCAGCTCCCGACTAGCGGGAGGGTACACCGGGGAGCTGTTTTTT,-,TRBD2,TRBV7-2,TRBJ2-2
CASSAGSTAFF,TGTGCCAGCAGCGCGGGGTCGACAGCTTTCTTT,-,-,TRBV12-3/TRBV12-4,TRBJ1-1
CASSQDTRTALYGYTF,TGCGCCAGCAGCCAAGATACACGGACTGCTCTCTATGGCTACACCTTC,-,-,TRBV4-3,TRBJ1-2
CASSVGRGSYNEQFF,TGTGCCAGCAGCGTAGGCAGAGGGTCCTACAATGAGCAGTTCTTC,-,-,TRBV9,TRBJ2-1
CASSGPQGWNTEAFF,TGTGCCAGCAGCGGGCCGCAGGGATGGAACACTGAAGCTTTCTTT,-,-,TRBV5-4,TRBJ1-1
CASSHTSGQGREKLFF,TGTGCCAGCAGCCATACTTCGGGACAGGGTAGGGAAAAACTGTTTTTT,-,TRBD1,TRBV4-2,TRBJ1-4
CASTMFRGNNEKLFF,TGTGCCAGCACCATGTTTAGGGGGAATAATGAAAAACTGTTTTTT,-,-,TRBV28,TRBJ1-4
CASRGTGGSYEQYF,TGTGCCAGCAGGGGGACAGGGGGCTCCTACGAGCAGTACTTC,few,TRBD1,TRBV6-6,TRBJ2-7
CASSSSGSSYNEQFF,TGTGCCAGCAGCTCCAGCGGGAGCTCCTACAATGAGCAGTTCTTC,-,TRBD2,TRBV11-2,TRBJ2-1
CASSSGTGVWGLNQPQHF,TGTGCCAGCAGCTCCGGGACAGGTGTATGGGGGCTCAATCAGCCCCAGCATTTT,-,TRBD1,TRBV28,TRBJ1-5
CASSLEVAGELFF,TGTGCCAGCAGCTTAGAAGTAGCTGGGGAGCTGTTTTTT,-,-,TRBV7-9,TRBJ2-2
CASRLQGGAQHF,TGTGCCAGCAGACTACAGGGGGGAGCTCAGCATTTT,-,TRBD1,TRBV28,TRBJ1-5
CATSDRLDNTYNEQFF,TGTGCCACCAGTGATCGACTAGATAATACCTACAATGAGCAGTTCTTC,-,-,TRBV24-1,TRBJ2-1
CASSIWQGNDANLFF,TGTGCCAGTAGTATTTGGCAGGGCAACGACGCGAATCTGTTTTTT,-,-,TRBV19,TRBJ1-4
CASRRTVPNTIYF,TGTGCCAGCAGGCGGACAGTTCCAAACACCATATATTTT,once,-,TRBV12-3/TRBV12-4,TRBJ1-3
CASLGVRVGYTF,TGTGCCAGCTTAGGTGTACGGGTTGGCTACACCTTC,-,-,TRBV7-9,TRBJ1-2
CATSDRGAPLNQPQHF,TGTGCCACCAGTGACCGTGGGGCCCCTCTGAATCAGCCCCAGCATTTT,-,-,TRBV24-1,TRBJ1-5
CASSISRGRANEQFF,TGTGCCAGTAGTATCTCTCGCGGGAGGGCCAATGAGCAGTTCTTC,once,TRBD2,TRBV19,TRBJ2-1
CASSLIGTSESREQFF,TGTGCCAGCAGCCTCATTGGGACTAGCGAATCTAGGGAGCAGTTCTTC,-,TRBD2,TRBV28,TRBJ2-1
CASSEVQGSGYTF,TGTGCCAGCAGTGAAGTTCAGGGGAGCGGCTACACCTTC,-,-,TRBV2,TRBJ1-2
CASSGDRSPSHSAYEQYF,TGTGCCAGCAGCGGCGACAGGTCCCCTTCCCACTCGGCCTACGAGCAGTACTTC,-,-,TRBV25-1,TRBJ2-7
CSALGEDTQYF,TGCAGTGCACTCGGGGAAGATACGCAGTATTTT,once,-,TRBV20-1,TRBJ2-3
CASSYGGGDYGYTF,TGTGCCAGCAGTTACGGCGGGGGCGATTATGGCTACACCTTC,-,-,TRBV6-5,TRBJ1-2
CASRLTDTGELFF,TGCGCCAGCAGGTTAACGGACACCGGGGAGCTGTTTTTT,-,-,TRBV5-1,TRBJ2-2
CASRRAGGGEQYF,TGTGCCAGCAGGAGGGCCGGGGGGGGCGAGCAGTACTTC,-,TRBD2,TRBV28,TRBJ2-7
CSVTQGNTEAFF,TGCAGCGTAACACAGGGGAACACTGAAGCTTTCTTT,-,-,TRBV29-1,TRBJ1-1
CASSLGWRMNTEAFF,TGTGCCAGCAGCTTAGGCTGGAGAATGAACACTGAAGCTTTCTTT,-,-,TRBV7-2,TRBJ1-1